This T cell receptor (beta chain) originates from a study of cytomegalovirus exposure and HLA in healthy donors. About the research overall: An earlier analysis found roughly 110 million unique TCR beta sequences from approximately 190 million T cells.

Overall study findings and caveats: The study had only CMV serostatus as immune exposure information. Analysis was carried out at a later point, and it linked a missense DCLRE1C variant to TCR beta V- and J-gene trimming.

Trimming shortened V by 3 bases and J by 10 bases, and 13 bases separated the two germline ends. The CDR3 sequence is 12 residues long. The germline CDR1 and CDR2 sequences are SGHRS and YFSETQ. All the people who gave samples were healthy bone marrow donors. The study ran its PCR with 60 Vbeta and 13 Jbeta primers. Data came from immunoSEQ multiplex PCR; TCRdb stores just in-frame clones and leaves some out. The profile shows approximately 190,000 clones, about four fifths of them singletons. Comments on this clone: Its antigen is unknown.

The sequence derives from a woman aged 45 to 65 in good health and CMV-seropositive. The V gene is TRBV5-1, the J gene TRBJ1-1; D is unresolved. The source material was PBMCs. The CDR3 reads CASSSESLVAFF. DNA for the CDR3: TGCGCCAGCAGCTCTGAAAGTTTAGTAGCTTTCTTT.